A selection of T cell receptor beta chains follows, all from one sample in a study of T cells after posttransplantation cyclophosphamide. TCRdb's table, derived via immunoSEQ multiplex PCR, lists solely in-frame clones and lacks some. The data contain roughly 14,000 clones, around 86% of them singletons. Specimen: memory CD4+ T cells sorted from PBMCs. These TCRs come from a man in his forties or fifties in good health, CMV-negative, and a related stem cell transplant donor. CDR3s include the opening cysteine and the closing phenylalanine or tryptophan. Each record gives: D gene, J gene, clone size, V gene, CDR3 DNA, CDR3 protein. D genes are given only for firm matches. Some rows have no size entry. The others give once, few or many, or a class for an expanded clone.

- TRBJ2-3 - TRBV7-2 TGTGCCAGCAGCTTTAAGGGGACAGATACGCAGTATTTT CASSFKGTDTQYF
- TRBJ1-1 - TRBV10-1 TGCGCCAGTAGGACAAGGGTGAACACTGAAGCTTTCTTT CASRTRVNTEAFF
- TRBJ2-7 few TRBV7-9 TGTGCCAGCAGCTTAAAGGCAGGGGACGAGCAGTACTTC CASSLKAGDEQYF
- TRBJ1-2 - TRBV4-3 TGCGCCAGCAGCCAAGATGGCGGGAGGCATGGCTACACCTTC CASSQDGGRHGYTF
TRBD2 TRBJ2-1 - TRBV10-3 TGTGCCATCAGTGATACCGGGCGGGGGGGCGATGAGCAGTTCTTC CAISDTGRGGDEQFF
- TRBJ2-5 - TRBV11-3 TGTGCCAGCAGCCAAGGACCAACGGGGGAGACCCAGTACTTC CASSQGPTGETQYF
- TRBJ2-1 - TRBV6-6 TGTGCCAGCAGTTATAGTCCATTCAATGAGCAGTTCTTC CASSYSPFNEQFF
- TRBJ1-5 - TRBV7-2 TGTGCCAGCAGCGAACAGGGTTTTAGCAATCAGCCCCAGCATTTT CASSEQGFSNQPQHF
- TRBJ2-2 - TRBV30 TGTGCCTTGGAGGGCAGCTTTGGCGCGACCGGGGAGCTGTTTTTT CALEGSFGATGELFF
- TRBJ1-6 few TRBV9 TGTGCCAGCAGCTCATCAAGGGGGGGGCCGTCGGAATCACCCCTCCACTTT CASSSSRGGPSESPLHF
- TRBJ1-1 - TRBV10-3 TGTGCCATCAGTAAAGCCAGCTACAGCCTGAACACTGAAGCTTTCTTT CAISKASYSLNTEAFF
TRBD2 TRBJ2-1 - TRBV11-2 TGTGCCAGCAGCCAAGGAGGGGCTAGCGGGAGTTACAATGAGCAGTTCTTC CASSQGGASGSYNEQFF
- TRBJ1-2 - TRBV18 TGTGCCAGCTCCCAGGGGACGCTCTTATATGGCTACACCTTC CASSQGTLLYGYTF
- TRBJ2-2 - TRBV11-2 TGTGCCAGCACCTTGCCCCCAGGGGATCGGACCGGGGAGCTGTTTTTT CASTLPPGDRTGELFF
- TRBJ2-3 once TRBV5-1 TGCGCCAGCAGCTTGCCGGGTGGAACAGATACGCAGTATTTT CASSLPGGTDTQYF
TRBD1 TRBJ2-1 few TRBV6-1 TGTGCCAGCATAGGGACAGGGCCCAATGAGCAGTTCTTC CASIGTGPNEQFF